This T cell receptor (beta chain) was retrieved from a study of T cell responses to AZD1222 COVID-19 vaccine. Across the study: Second-dose intervals near 4 or 12 weeks were combined.

Study-level points and caveats: Donors were chiefly white British, with a greater number of females, and clonal diversity was perhaps underestimated. An increase in Spike-specific TCR breadth and depth was observed after two AZD1222 doses.

TCRdb's copy holds only in-frame clones and misses some; the assay was immunoSEQ multiplex PCR. The sample yields approximately 150,000 clones, 80% to 95% seen once. Deletions cut 0 bases from V and 0 bases from J, with 11 bases between. Germline V CDR1 and CDR2: LGHNA, YNFKEQ. This CDR3 is 16 amino acids long. This clone was counted once. Its antigen is not known. The receptor's source is an adult in good health. The source material was peripheral blood, sampled on day 0 of AZD1222 vaccination. The V gene is TRBV4-2, the J gene TRBJ2-5; the D gene is possibly TRBD2 (5 bases). The CDR3 is CASSQDIIGDQETQYF. The CDR3 DNA sequence: TGTGCCAGCAGCCAAGATATTATCGGGGACCAAGAGACCCAGTACTTC.